This passage covers 15 T cell receptor beta chains from one sample sequenced in a study of blood T cell repertoires in COVID-19. Assay: immunoSEQ multiplex PCR; the TCRdb copy retains only in-frame clones and omits some. Among approximately 96,000 clones listed, approximately 84% were seen once. Sequencing was performed on peripheral blood. Every receptor here comes from an elderly woman with acute or convalescent COVID-19.

This clone was counted a few times. The chain combines TRBV5-6 with TRBJ1-6; D remains ambiguous. The V and J ends lost 2 bases and 9 bases respectively, with 6 bases between them. Per the germline V gene, CDR1 is SGHDT and CDR2 is YYEEEE. CDR3 length: 12 amino acids. CDR3 in DNA: TGTGCCAGCAGCTTTCTCCGTTCACCCCTCCACTTT. Its translation is CASSFLRSPLHF.

The chain joins TRBV3-1 (or the pseudogene TRBV3-2) to TRBJ1-2; 7 nucleotides line up with TRBD1. V was clipped by 5 bases and J by 7 bases; unmatched bases: 10. This CDR3 region has 14 residues. Germline values: CDR1 LGHDT, CDR2 YNNKEL (reference sequence). Here the CDR3 reads CASSYEGTAVGYTF. DNA of the CDR3: TGTGCCAGCAGCTACGAGGGGACAGCCGTTGGCTACACCTTC.

The V call is TRBV11-2, the J call TRBJ1-2, with D unresolved. With 0 bases removed from V and 11 bases from J, the gap between germline ends came to 13 bases. Per the germline V gene, CDR1 is SGHAT and CDR2 is FQNNGV. The CDR3 sequence is 13 residues long. In nucleotides, the CDR3 is TGTGCCAGCAGCTTAGACCCCACTTACGCTTACACCTTC. This encodes CASSLDPTYAYTF.

Turning to this clone: The sample has other DNA sequences that encode this CDR3 too. The chain links TRBV10-3 to TRBJ1-5; D is perhaps TRBD1 (5 bases). This CDR3 comprises 15 residues. Looked up from germline, CDR1 is ENHRY and CDR2 is SYGVKD. The V end lost 0 bases, the J end lost 7 bases, and 13 bases lay between the germline ends. The CDR3 region has the DNA TGTGCCATCAGTGAGTCGATTAGGGGAGGCCAGCCCCAGCATTTT. It translates to CAISESIRGGQPQHF.

The gene calls are TRBV18 and TRBJ2-3; D perhaps matches TRBD1 (5 bases). The CDR3 loop spans 14 amino acids. Germline-derived CDR1 and CDR2 are KGHSH and LQKENI. V lost 5 bases and J 2 bases, leaving 11 bases between the germline ends. The CDR3 DNA is TGTGCCAGCTCATTGGACAAATACACAGATACGCAGTATTTT. Translation gives CASSLDKYTDTQYF.

This clone was found a few times. The V gene is TRBV5-4, the J gene TRBJ1-1; D is perhaps TRBD1 (5 bases). V gave up 4 bases and J gave up 1 base, with 11 bases separating them. The CDR3 consists of 14 residues. Germline loops: CDR1 SGHNT, CDR2 YYREEE (reference sequence). The CDR3, as DNA: TGTGCCAGCAGCCAGTATACAGGGAACACTGAAGCTTTCTTT. Amino acid sequence: CASSQYTGNTEAFF.

The chain combines TRBV11-3 with TRBJ2-7; TRBD2 is a possible D gene (6 bases). Germline CDR1 is SGHNT and CDR2 is YENEEA. Trimming cost V 6 bases and J 3 bases, with 9 bases left between them. This CDR3 has 12 amino acids. CDR3 DNA sequence: TGTGCCAGCAGTTTCGGGGGCTACGAGCAGTACTTC. Amino acids: CASSFGGYEQYF.

V gene TRBV19 combines with J gene TRBJ1-5; unclear D gene. V lost 3 bases to trimming and J lost 0 bases, with 9 bases between them. Germline CDR1 and CDR2: LNHDA and SQIVND (reference sequence). The CDR3 spans 15 residues. The CDR3 loop reads CASSITLYSNQPQHF. The CDR3 DNA is TGTGCCAGTAGTATTACTCTCTATAGCAATCAGCCCCAGCATTTT.

The chain joins TRBV11-2 to TRBJ1-5, with a tentative D call TRBD1 (5 bases). V lost 0 bases, J lost 6 bases, and 12 bases lay in between. Germline loops: CDR1 SGHAT, CDR2 FQNNGV. The CDR3 sequence is 15 residues long. The CDR3 spells CASSLDSGSGQPQHF. For the CDR3, the DNA is TGTGCCAGCAGCTTAGATTCAGGGTCCGGTCAGCCCCAGCATTTT.

This clone was seen only once. The rearrangement links TRBV5-1 to TRBJ2-5; 10 nucleotides align to TRBD2. CDR1 is SGHRS, CDR2 YFSETQ, per germline. The CDR3 runs 16 residues. Trimming at V came to 6 bases and at J to 1 base, leaving 9 bases not matched to a gene. The CDR3 loop reads CASMITSGNTQETQYF. The CDR3 DNA reads TGCGCCAGCATGATCACTAGCGGGAACACCCAAGAGACCCAGTACTTC.

The rearrangement links TRBV4-3 to TRBJ2-3; TRBD2 matches at 11 bases. The V and J ends lost 3 bases and 0 bases, in that order; junction bases with no gene match: 2. Germline V gene sequence: CDR1 LGHNA, CDR2 YSLEER. This CDR3 region has 16 residues. CDR3 residues: CASSQTSGDSTDTQYF. The CDR3 coding sequence is TGCGCCAGCAGCCAGACTAGCGGGGACAGCACAGATACGCAGTATTTT.

This clone was counted once. Within the sample, other DNA sequences also encode this same CDR3. The chain is built from TRBV6-5 and TRBJ1-1; D unresolved. The CDR3 contains 15 residues. Germline V gene sequence: CDR1 MNHEY, CDR2 SVGAGI. V gave up 0 bases and J gave up 1 base, with 9 bases separating them. Here the CDR3 DNA reads TGTGCCAGCAGTTACTCGAGGGTGGCGAACACTGAAGCTTTCTTT. It codes for CASSYSRVANTEAFF.

This clone has just one count. The CDR3 sequence: CASSPGGTGNTIYF. The CDR3 nucleotides read TGCGCCAGCAGCCCGGGAGGAACTGGAAACACCATATATTTT. The rearrangement joins TRBV5-1 to TRBJ1-3; D ambiguous. The CDR3 is 14 amino acids. The germline V gene encodes CDR1 SGHRS and CDR2 YFSETQ. Deletions cut 4 bases from V and 2 bases from J, with 10 bases between.

The chain recombines TRBV5-6 with TRBJ1-2; possible D gene TRBD1, 5 bases. Germline CDR1 and CDR2: SGHDT and YYEEEE. The CDR3 runs 13 residues. The V end lost 4 bases, the J end lost 4 bases, and 11 bases lay between the germline ends. The DNA for the CDR3 is TGTGCCAGCAGCCTGGAGGGGTTCTATGGCTACACCTTC. It specifies CASSLEGFYGYTF.

This chain joins TRBV28 and TRBJ1-5; D is possibly TRBD1 (6 bases). Germline CDR1 MDHEN, CDR2 SYDVKM. The CDR3 runs to 19 residues. Trimming stripped 3 bases from V and 5 bases from J, with 26 bases between. CDR3 bases: TGTGCCAGCAGTTTCCCCCGAGGCAGGGGCGGTGAGAGGGATCAGCCCCAGCATTTT. It codes for CASSFPRGRGGERDQPQHF.